These T cell receptor beta chains were read from a single sample in a study of T cells in Graves' hyperthyroidism and ophthalmopathy. In TCRdb, the multiplex PCR reads were re-called with MiXCR into one record per CDR3 protein. The sample lists 400,000 to 500,000 distinct CDR3 sequences, roughly 14% occurring once. The source material was blood. The receptors were sampled from a man aged 18 to 35 with Graves' ophthalmopathy. The CDR3 runs from the conserved cysteine through the conserved F or W. The D gene is left open where the match is weak. A clone size is listed for some rows: how often the clone was seen (once, few, many), or a class if it is expanded.

d_gene | j_gene | v_gene | abundance | CDR3aa | CDR3nt
- | TRBJ1-4 | TRBV18 | many | CASSMGENEKLFF | TGTGCCAGCTCGATGGGGGAGAATGAAAAACTGTTTTTT
TRBD1 | TRBJ2-7 | TRBV10-3 | many | CAISEGTGSYEQYF | TGTGCCATCAGTGAGGGGACAGGATCCTACGAGCAGTACTTC
TRBD2 | TRBJ2-1 | TRBV4-1 | few | CASTPSGSYNEQFF | TGCGCCAGCACCCCCAGCGGGAGTTACAATGAGCAGTTCTTC
TRBD1 | TRBJ2-1 | TRBV11-2 | many | CASSSQGADNEQFF | TGTGCCAGCAGCTCCCAGGGGGCCGACAATGAGCAGTTCTTC
TRBD1 | TRBJ1-5 | TRBV6-1 | many | CASSEGPGTGGGQPQHF | TGTGCCAGCAGTGAAGGCCCCGGGACAGGGGGCGGTCAGCCCCAGCATTTT
- | TRBJ1-5 | TRBV4-1 | - | CASSQDPGGWIQPQHF | TGCGCCAGCAGCCAAGATCCGGGGGGCTGGATTCAGCCCCAGCATTTT
- | TRBJ2-7 | TRBV6-1 | few | CASSEASAGFDEQYF | TGTGCCAGCAGTGAAGCGTCAGCGGGCTTCGACGAGCAGTACTTC
- | TRBJ2-2 | TRBV9 | - | CARFFSGGGDTGELFF | TGTGCCAGGTTCTTTAGCGGAGGGGGGGACACCGGGGAGCTGTTTTTT
TRBD2 | TRBJ2-1 | TRBV12-3/TRBV12-4 | many | CASSERLAGGNEQFF | TGTGCCAGCAGTGAAAGACTAGCGGGAGGTAATGAGCAGTTCTTC
- | TRBJ1-4 | TRBV14 | many | CASSPNRLGDEKLFF | TGTGCCAGCAGCCCCAACCGCCTTGGGGACGAAAAACTGTTTTTT
- | TRBJ2-7 | TRBV19 | - | CASTPRGGGDYEQYF | TGTGCCAGTACCCCAAGAGGGGGGGGAGACTACGAGCAGTACTTC
- | TRBJ1-2 | TRBV5-1 | many | CASSPGTDLLYGYTF | TGCGCCAGCAGCCCCGGGACGGATTTGTTATATGGCTACACCTTC
TRBD2 | TRBJ2-5 | TRBV7-2 | many | CASSPTSGSGGAGETQYF | TGTGCCAGCAGCCCCACTTCGGGTAGCGGGGGGGCCGGAGAGACCCAGTACTTC
TRBD2 | TRBJ2-1 | TRBV11-2 | - | CASSPGTSGGFNEQFF | TGTGCCAGCAGCCCCGGGACTAGCGGGGGATTCAATGAGCAGTTCTTC